This passage covers 21 T cell receptor beta chains from one sample sequenced in a study of OX40 agonist ivuxolimab in advanced cancers. Libraries were prepared by immunoSEQ multiplex PCR; TCRdb keeps only in-frame clonotypes and omits some of them. In the table there are some 22,000 clones, approximately 80% of which are singletons. Sequencing used CD4+ or CD8+ T cells sorted from blood, obtained in a trial of the OX40 agonist ivuxolimab. The receptors derive from an adult with an advanced solid tumor such as melanoma, head and neck, liver or kidney cancer.

This clone was recorded only once. The chain combines TRBV14 with TRBJ1-6; no definite D call. The CDR3 contains 14 residues. Trimming shortened V by 1 base and J by 9 bases, and 10 bases separated the two germline ends. Per the germline V gene, CDR1 is SGHDN and CDR2 is FVKESK. CDR3 DNA: TGTGCCAGCAGCCAAGGTAGCATGAGTTCACCCCTCCACTTT. This translates into CASSQGSMSSPLHF.

V and J are TRBV28 and TRBJ2-5; D may be TRBD2 (5 bases). V lost 5 bases, J lost 5 bases, and 9 bases lay in between. The CDR3 totals 12 residues. Germline values: CDR1 MDHEN, CDR2 SYDVKM. The CDR3 DNA sequence: TGTGCCAGCAGTGGACTTTCCGAGACCCAGTACTTC. It yields the protein CASSGLSETQYF.

V is TRBV6-6 and J is TRBJ1-2; possibly TRBD1 for D (5 bases). V lost 10 bases and J lost 4, with 16 bases in between. Germline V gives CDR1 MNHNY, CDR2 SVGAGI (reference sequence). This CDR3 comprises 13 residues. The CDR3, as DNA: TGTGCCACTTCCCCCGGGGCCTCCTATGGCTACACCTTC. The encoded protein is CATSPGASYGYTF.

This clone was observed a handful of times. This chain joins TRBV19 and TRBJ1-5; D may be TRBD1 (6 bases). Germline V lookup: CDR1 LNHDA, CDR2 SQIVND (reference sequence). The CDR3 covers 15 residues. V gave up 7 bases and J gave up 0 bases, with 13 bases separating them. CDR3 nucleotide sequence: TGTGCCAGTACCCCCAGGGGAGCTAGCAATCAGCCCCAGCATTTT. This gives the protein CASTPRGASNQPQHF.

This chain connects TRBV6-4 to TRBJ2-1; the D call may be TRBD1 or TRBD2 (6 bases each). The CDR3 is 13 amino acids. CDR1 and CDR2 (germline): MRHNA, SNTAGT. The V end was cut by 6 bases, the J end by 7 bases, with 13 bases between. The CDR3 DNA reads as TGTGCCAGCAGCCCCGGGGGCATGAATGAGCAGTTCTTC. This gives the protein CASSPGGMNEQFF.

The chain uses TRBV6-1 and TRBJ1-1; 7 bases align to TRBD1. CDR1 and CDR2 from the germline V gene are MNHNS and SASEGT. The CDR3 runs to 15 residues. V lost 6 bases and J lost 4; bases outside the gene matches: 11. CDR3 sequence: CASSLGQVWVTEAFF. Here the CDR3 DNA reads TGTGCCAGCAGCCTTGGACAGGTCTGGGTCACTGAAGCTTTCTTT.

The chain combines TRBV28 with TRBJ2-7; 7 nucleotides line up with TRBD2. Germline V gene data show CDR1 as MDHEN and CDR2 as SYDVKM. The CDR3 contains 15 residues. V trimming: 6 bases; J trimming: 7 bases; junction bases outside the gene matches: 15. Here the CDR3 DNA reads TGTGCCAGCAGCCCCGCCGGCGGCGGGAGTTGGGAGCAGTACTTC. This codes for CASSPAGGGSWEQYF.

The chain recombines TRBV4-2 with TRBJ2-3, with D unresolved. This CDR3 region has 13 residues. Germline CDR1 and CDR2: LGHNA and YNFKEQ. V was trimmed by 1 base and J by 3 bases, leaving 5 bases between them. In DNA form, the CDR3 reads TGTGCCAGCAGCCAAGGTCAGACAGATACGCAGTATTTT. As protein: CASSQGQTDTQYF.

The rearrangement joins TRBV6-4 to TRBJ1-5; no clear D. V gave up 5 bases and J gave up 7 bases, with 12 bases separating them. Germline lookup yields CDR1 MRHNA and CDR2 SNTAGT. The CDR3 totals 13 residues. This chain's CDR3 is CASSISWGQPQHF. CDR3 bases: TGTGCCAGCAGTATCTCCTGGGGACAGCCCCAGCATTTT.

As regards this clone: One end of the junction does not line up with germline, which may come from a read error. This chain connects TRBV7-7 to TRBJ2-1; perhaps TRBD2 as D (6 bases). Germline-derived CDR1 and CDR2 are SSHAT and FNYEAQ (reference sequence). The CDR3 spans 13 residues. CDR3 coding DNA: TGTGCTAGCAGCTTAGGGACTTACAATGAGCAGTTCTTC. It codes for CASSLGTYNEQFF. The complete variable domain, with remaining parts taken from reference TRBV7-7 and TRBJ2-1, reads GAGVSQSPRYKVTKRGQDVTLRCDPISSHATLYWYQQALGQGPEFLTYFNYEAQPDKSGLPSDRFSAERPEGSISTLTIQRTEQRDSAMYRCASSLGTYNEQFFGPGTRLTVL.

This clone was detected only a few times. The V call is TRBV5-1, the J call TRBJ2-7; 7 nucleotides line up with TRBD2. CDR3 length equals 16 residues. Trimming at V came to 0 bases and at J to 0 bases, leaving 6 bases not matched to a gene. In germline, CDR1 is SGHRS, CDR2 YFSETQ. The CDR3 DNA follows: TGCGCCAGCAGCTTGGACTGGCGGGGGAGCTCCTACGAGCAGTACTTC. This translates into CASSLDWRGSSYEQYF.

This clone was detected once. The rearrangement joins TRBV7-9 to TRBJ2-5, with 8 bases that match TRBD2. CDR3 size: 15 residues. The germline V gene has CDR1 SEHNR and CDR2 FQNEAQ (reference sequence). The J segment lost 1 base and the V segment lost 3 bases, leaving 4 bases of the junction unmatched. CDR3 loop: CASSFGGGTQETQYF. The CDR3, as DNA: TGTGCCAGCAGCTTTGGCGGGGGGACCCAAGAGACCCAGTACTTC.

With regard to this clone: The same CDR3 can be traced to other DNA sequences in this sample. The chain recombines TRBV11-2 with TRBJ2-5; 9 nucleotides agree with TRBD2. J gave up 2 bases and V 6 bases, and 7 bases lay outside the gene matches. From germline, CDR1 is SGHAT and CDR2 FQNNGV. CDR3 length: 15 amino acids. In nucleotides, the CDR3 is TGTGCCAGCAGTCCCCGACTAGCGGATCAAGAGACCCAGTACTTC. Protein sequence: CASSPRLADQETQYF.

The chain employs TRBV28 and TRBJ2-1, with 7 bases aligning to TRBD2. The CDR3 is 16 amino acids. The V gene's germline CDR1 is MDHEN and CDR2 SYDVKM. V shed 4 bases and J 2 bases; nucleotides not matched to a gene: 8. In nucleotides, the CDR3 is TGTGCCAGCAGTTCACTAAAGGGGACTACCTACAATGAGCAGTTCTTC. The encoded protein is CASSSLKGTTYNEQFF.

The chain recombines TRBV2 with TRBJ2-1; TRBD2 matches 11 bases. Trimming at V came to 10 bases and at J to 8 bases, leaving 10 bases not matched to a gene. CDR3 length equals 14 residues. Germline CDR1 reads SNHLY; CDR2 reads FYNNEI. CDR3 loop: CATTLAGGRYEQFF. CDR3 bases: TGTGCCACCACTCTAGCGGGGGGCAGGTATGAGCAGTTCTTC.

The CDR3 reads CASSQSLVAGNTIYF. For the CDR3, the DNA is TGCGCCAGCAGCCAGAGCTTGGTCGCTGGAAACACCATATATTTT. V is TRBV4-3 and J is TRBJ1-3; unclear D gene. V was cut by 3 bases and J by 2 bases, with 11 bases left in between. Germline CDR1 reads LGHNA; CDR2 reads YSLEER. CDR3 size: 15 residues.

Only one count was recorded for this clone. This chain's CDR3 is CASSIGDRNTEAFF. CDR3 nucleotide sequence: TGTGCCAGTAGTATAGGGGACAGGAACACTGAAGCTTTCTTT. The chain recombines TRBV19 with TRBJ1-1, with 7 bases matching TRBD1. The CDR3 is made up of 14 amino acids. The germline gives CDR1 LNHDA, CDR2 SQIVND (reference sequence). V gave up 1 base and J gave up 1 base; unmatched junction bases: 0.

V usage is TRBV28 and J usage is TRBJ1-2, with TRBD1 matching 8 bases. The CDR3 has 14 residues. Looked up from germline, CDR1 is MDHEN and CDR2 is SYDVKM. V gave up 6 bases and J gave up 7 bases; unmatched junction bases: 10. The CDR3 loop is CASSSQGGLSGYTF. The CDR3 DNA is TGTGCCAGCAGCTCACAGGGGGGTCTTAGTGGCTACACCTTC.

The rearrangement links TRBV7-8 to TRBJ2-2; 8 bases align to TRBD1. Germline lookup yields CDR1 SGHVS and CDR2 FQNEAQ. The J segment lost 5 bases and the V segment lost 5 bases, leaving 7 bases of the junction unmatched. The CDR3 spans 15 residues. CDR3 nucleotide sequence: TGTGCCAGCAGCGGCAGAGGACAGGGTACCGGGGAGCTGTTTTTT. It encodes CASSGRGQGTGELFF.

The V gene is TRBV19, the J gene TRBJ2-7, with 9 bases that match TRBD1. J gave up 7 bases and V 7 bases, and 14 bases lay outside the gene matches. CDR1 and CDR2 from the germline V gene are LNHDA and SQIVND (reference sequence). There are 15 residues in the CDR3. CDR3 protein: CASTPPGQGSGEQYF. The CDR3 DNA sequence: TGTGCCAGTACCCCACCAGGACAGGGGTCCGGGGAGCAGTACTTC.

The CDR3 DNA sequence: TGTGCCAGCAGCGACGACAGTGGTTCCGACAATGAGCAGTTCTTC. The encoded protein is CASSDDSGSDNEQFF. This chain joins TRBV9 and TRBJ2-1, with D perhaps matching TRBD1 (5 bases). Germline V gives CDR1 SGDLS, CDR2 YYNGEE. The CDR3 contains 15 residues. V was trimmed by 3 bases and J by 5 bases, leaving 15 bases between them.